Listed below are T cell receptor beta chains from one sample, sequenced in a study of glioma-infiltrating T cells. TCRdb re-called the multiplex PCR reads with MiXCR, one entry per CDR3 protein. The data contain under 150,000 distinct CDR3 sequences, more than 20% of them singletons. Material for sequencing was glioma tissue, nonneoplastic brain tissue, or PBMCs (not recorded which). These receptors were taken from a human donor with low-grade glioma or glioblastoma, undergoing nonglioma brain surgery, or in good health (not recorded which). The CDR3 runs from the conserved cysteine through the conserved F or W. The D gene is left open where the match is weak. Part of the rows lack a size; the others show once, few, many or a class for expanded clones.

clone_size: -; d_call: -; v_call: TRBV7-9; j_call: TRBJ2-1; cdr3_length: 13; cdr3_aa: CASQGWVADEQFF
clone_size: few; d_call: TRBD2; v_call: TRBV19; j_call: TRBJ2-1; cdr3_length: 15; cdr3_aa: CASSIAAGGGNEQFF
clone_size: few; d_call: -; v_call: TRBV14; j_call: TRBJ1-2; cdr3_length: 14; cdr3_aa: CASSQGKSNYGYTF
clone_size: many; d_call: -; v_call: TRBV7-8; j_call: TRBJ1-5; cdr3_length: 13; cdr3_aa: CASSSFVEQPQHF
clone_size: -; d_call: -; v_call: TRBV5-1; j_call: TRBJ2-3; cdr3_length: 12; cdr3_aa: CASSLDPDTQYF
clone_size: few; d_call: TRBD2; v_call: TRBV5-1; j_call: TRBJ2-3; cdr3_length: 16; cdr3_aa: CASSPVGSGTTDTQYF
clone_size: many; d_call: -; v_call: TRBV20-1; j_call: TRBJ1-3; cdr3_length: 14; cdr3_aa: CSARDRGTGNTIYF
clone_size: -; d_call: -; v_call: TRBV10-3; j_call: TRBJ1-5; cdr3_length: 17; cdr3_aa: CATKNPGRGRLDQPQHF
clone_size: few; d_call: -; v_call: TRBV20-1; j_call: TRBJ2-1; cdr3_length: 13; cdr3_aa: CSASPKTGREQFF
clone_size: few; d_call: -; v_call: TRBV20-1; j_call: TRBJ1-4; cdr3_length: 14; cdr3_aa: CSARDARRNEKLFF
clone_size: many; d_call: -; v_call: TRBV5-1; j_call: TRBJ1-1; cdr3_length: 16; cdr3_aa: CASSTDPHLINTEAFF
clone_size: many; d_call: -; v_call: TRBV27; j_call: TRBJ1-6; cdr3_length: 13; cdr3_aa: CASSFGGAPPLHF
clone_size: -; d_call: -; v_call: TRBV20-1; j_call: TRBJ2-3; cdr3_length: 16; cdr3_aa: CSARPPGGGGADTQYF
clone_size: few; d_call: -; v_call: TRBV19; j_call: TRBJ1-3; cdr3_length: 11; cdr3_aa: CASSDRPTIYF
clone_size: many; d_call: -; v_call: TRBV20-1; j_call: TRBJ1-1; cdr3_length: 13; cdr3_aa: CSARADRSTEAFF
clone_size: few; d_call: TRBD1; v_call: TRBV19; j_call: TRBJ2-1; cdr3_length: 16; cdr3_aa: CASSPPTGGSGNEQFF
clone_size: -; d_call: -; v_call: TRBV12-3/TRBV12-4; j_call: TRBJ1-6; cdr3_length: 12; cdr3_aa: CASSSAPSPLHF
clone_size: once; d_call: -; v_call: TRBV27; j_call: TRBJ1-1; cdr3_length: 14; cdr3_aa: CASRTAQRDTEAFF